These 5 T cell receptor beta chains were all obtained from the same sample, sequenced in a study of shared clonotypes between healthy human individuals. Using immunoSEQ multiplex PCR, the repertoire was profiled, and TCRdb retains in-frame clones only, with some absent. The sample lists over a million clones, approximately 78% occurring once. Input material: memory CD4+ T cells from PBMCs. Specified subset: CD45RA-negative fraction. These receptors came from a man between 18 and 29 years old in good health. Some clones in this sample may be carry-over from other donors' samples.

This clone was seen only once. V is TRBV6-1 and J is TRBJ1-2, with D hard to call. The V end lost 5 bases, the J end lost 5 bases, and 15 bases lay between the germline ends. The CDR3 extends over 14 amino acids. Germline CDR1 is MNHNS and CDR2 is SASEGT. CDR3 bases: TGTGCCAGCAGTACCCTAGGGCGGGATTATGGCTACACCTTC. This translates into CASSTLGRDYGYTF.

CDR3 residues: CASSALGQPQHF. In DNA, the CDR3 is TGTGCCAGCAGCGCCTTAGGTCAGCCCCAGCATTTT. This sequence joins TRBV2 and TRBJ1-5; D uncertain. The CDR3 consists of 12 residues. Germline-derived CDR1 and CDR2 are SNHLY and FYNNEI. The V end lost 6 bases, the J end lost 6 bases, and 9 bases lay between the germline ends.

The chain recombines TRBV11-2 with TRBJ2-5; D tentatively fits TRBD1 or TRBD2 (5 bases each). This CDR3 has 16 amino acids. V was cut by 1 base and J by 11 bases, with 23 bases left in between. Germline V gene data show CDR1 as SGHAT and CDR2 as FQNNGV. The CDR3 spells CASSLVRGPTGEGQYF. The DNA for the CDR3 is TGTGCCAGCAGCTTAGTAAGGGGACCGACCGGCGAGGGGCAGTACTTC.

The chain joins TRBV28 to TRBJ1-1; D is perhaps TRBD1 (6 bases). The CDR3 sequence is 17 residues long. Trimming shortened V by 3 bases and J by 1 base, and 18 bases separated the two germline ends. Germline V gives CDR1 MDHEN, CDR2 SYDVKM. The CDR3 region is CASSFWDFRGKNTEAFF. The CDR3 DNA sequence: TGTGCCAGCAGTTTTTGGGACTTCAGGGGAAAGAACACTGAAGCTTTCTTT.

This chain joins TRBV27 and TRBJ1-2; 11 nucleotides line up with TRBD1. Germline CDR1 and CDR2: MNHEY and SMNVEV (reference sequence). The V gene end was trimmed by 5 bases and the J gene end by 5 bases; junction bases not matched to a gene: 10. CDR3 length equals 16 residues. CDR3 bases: TGTGCCAGCAGTCCTCGGGACAGGGGGAGTGAATATGGCTACACCTTC. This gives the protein CASSPRDRGSEYGYTF.